The 3 T cell receptor beta chains below all came from one sample that was sequenced in a study of blood T cell repertoires in COVID-19. Method: immunoSEQ multiplex PCR; TCRdb's copy keeps in-frame clones and lacks some. This sample has a few hundred thousand clones, with around four fifths found just once. Sequenced material: peripheral blood. The receptors come from a woman aged 45-59 years with active or convalescent COVID-19.

V usage is TRBV5-4 and J usage is TRBJ1-4; TRBD1 agrees at 11 bases. This CDR3 has 15 residues. Trimming took 4 bases from V and 10 from J; bases not matched to a gene: 9. Germline CDR1 is SGHNT and CDR2 is YYREEE (reference sequence). CDR3 sequence: CASSPRGGTGGKLFF. CDR3 in DNA: TGTGCCAGCAGCCCACGGGGGGGGACAGGGGGAAAACTGTTTTTT.

The V and J genes are TRBV7-9 and TRBJ1-2; 11 positions agree with TRBD1. V shed 4 bases, J shed 8 bases, and the junction held 12 bases outside the gene matches. The CDR3 loop spans 16 amino acids. The germline gives CDR1 SEHNR, CDR2 FQNEAQ (reference sequence). The CDR3 here is CASSSDRGPFIGGYTF. CDR3 nucleotides: TGTGCCAGCAGCTCGGACAGGGGGCCCTTTATCGGCGGCTACACCTTC.

This clone was observed once. J is TRBJ1-2 and V is TRBV28; 9 bases map to TRBD1. V shed 6 bases and J 7 bases; nucleotides not matched to a gene: 9. This CDR3 is 14 amino acids long. Germline CDR1 reads MDHEN; CDR2 reads SYDVKM. The CDR3 DNA reads TGTGCCAGCAGCTCCTCGGGACAGGGTATTGGCTACACCTTC. Protein: CASSSSGQGIGYTF.